Sequencing of this T cell receptor (beta chain) was carried out in a study of T cell repertoires in cytomegalovirus infection. Study in general: In public TCR beta signatures, there were indications of both CMV infection and matching HLA type.

Study outcomes and limitations: There were HLA-C-restricted CMV-specific TCR beta clonotypes dominating the ex vivo response. Cumulative public TCR beta family frequency identified CMV carriers with the relevant HLA.

TCRdb re-called the reads with MiXCR, one entry per CDR3 protein. The sample consists of about 300,000 distinct CDR3 sequences, about 9.2% of them appearing once. There are many counts of this clonotype. The antigen is not known. Germline CDR1 reads SQVTM; CDR2 reads ANQGSEA. Deletions cut 4 bases from V and 2 bases from J, with 11 bases between. The CDR3 contains 13 residues. The chain uses TRBV29-1 and TRBJ1-2, with no clear D. This clonotype was sampled from a human donor in good health (CMV status not recorded). Some clones in this sample may be carry-over from other donors' samples. The sequencing sample was made of PBMCs. The CDR3 spells CSVAGVINYGYTF. In DNA, the CDR3 is TGCAGCGTTGCAGGCGTGATCAACTATGGCTACACCTTC. The full variable domain, rest sourced from reference TRBV29-1 and TRBJ1-2, is SAVISQKPSRDICQRGTSLTIQCQVDSQVTMMFWYRQQPGQSLTLIATANQGSEATYESGFVIDKFPISRPNLTFSTLTVSNMSPEDSSIYLCSVAGVINYGYTFGSGTRLTVV.